This T cell receptor (beta chain) is from a study of shared clonotypes between healthy human individuals. Per the germline V gene, CDR1 is LNHDA and CDR2 is SQIVND (reference sequence). Trimming removed 6 bases at V and 8 bases at J, with 29 bases between. There are 18 residues in the CDR3. Healthy adults negative for HIV, lacking recent acute infections or vaccinations, served as donors. Each unsorted sample relied on about 94 million PBMCs as its source of genomic DNA. Among the unsorted PBMC samples, replicate PCRs used 300 ng DNA, 25,000 to 30,000 T cell genomes. Generated by immunoSEQ multiplex PCR, the TCRdb table keeps only in-frame clones and is missing some. The sample includes over 400,000 clones, around 73% seen only once; the top ten take more than 10%.

This clonotype was obtained from a woman aged 40 to 55 in good health. Some clones in this sample may be carry-over from other donors' samples. Sequenced: PBMCs. The V call is TRBV19, the J call TRBJ2-1; D call uncertain. The CDR3 spells CASSPNNPLMFRDDEQFF. The CDR3 coding sequence is TGTGCCAGTAGCCCAAACAACCCCCTTATGTTCCGCGACGATGAGCAGTTCTTC.